One sample yielded the 8 T cell receptor beta chains listed below, sequenced in a study of CXCR3-negative and CXCR3-positive naive CD8 T cells. Carrying UMI labels, the TRB cDNA libraries were prepared through 5' RACE. TCRdb re-called the 5' RACE reads; one entry per CDR3 protein, DNA not given. This sample contains 80,000 to 95,000 distinct CDR3 sequences. Sample: naive CXCR3- CD8+ T cells from blood. Sample subset: CD45RO-CCR7+CD27+CD95- naive CD8+ T cells lacking CXCR3 (TNR3-). All receptors derive from a human donor in good health. Some clones in this sample may be carry-over from other donors' samples.

The chain combines TRBV13 with TRBJ2-5. Germline CDR1 and CDR2: PRHDT and FYEKMQ (reference sequence). The CDR3 spans 12 residues. This CDR3 reads CASSLAAETQYF.

J is TRBJ2-5 and V is TRBV11-3. Germline V CDR1 and CDR2: SGHNT, YENEEA. CDR3 size: 14 residues. The CDR3 loop is CASSLREGFGTQYF.

This chain connects TRBV12-3 or TRBV12-4 to TRBJ1-1; TCRdb's D call, TRBD1, is unchecked because there is no DNA. The CDR3 extends over 13 amino acids. The CDR3 sequence: CASSFPPLEEAFF.

The chain carries TRBV4-1 and TRBJ1-5; there is no DNA to check the TCRdb D call of TRBD1. The CDR3 has 15 residues. Germline lookup yields CDR1 MGHRA and CDR2 YSYEKL. CDR3 loop: CASSARTGGGQPQHF.

The J gene is TRBJ1-2, the V gene TRBV6-5. Germline lookup yields CDR1 MNHEY and CDR2 SVGAGI. The CDR3 loop spans 16 amino acids. CDR3 region: CASSYKRPATLNGYTF.

The V and J genes are TRBV20-1 and TRBJ2-4; TCRdb indicates TRBD1, and absent DNA this call remains unverified. CDR1 is DFQATT, CDR2 SNEGSKA, per germline (reference sequence). The length of the CDR3 is 17 residues. CDR3 in amino acids: CSAPRITPGVGGDIQYF.

CDR3 in amino acids: CASSQSTGGSEKLFF. This chain joins TRBV23-1 and TRBJ1-4; without DNA, the TCRdb call of TRBD1 cannot be checked. TRBV23-1 is classed as an ORF, of uncertain function. This CDR3 spans 15 amino acids.

The J gene is TRBJ2-2, the V gene TRBV6-2 or TRBV6-3. This CDR3 contains 13 residues. The germline CDR1 and CDR2 sequences are MNHEY and SVGEGT. CDR3 residues: CASSPVGDGELFF.